The sequence of this T cell receptor beta chain was determined in a study of lymphopenia after photon versus proton radiotherapy. Overall study findings and caveats: After lymphocyte nadir, photon-treated repertoires showed oligoclonal expansion, especially CD8+ Temra.

TCRdb keeps only in-frame clones here, not all; method: immunoSEQ multiplex PCR. Here the sample spans 150,000 to 200,000 clones, around 85% being singletons. Details on this clone: Its antigen is undetermined.

V shed 3 bases and J shed 1 base, with 7 bases lying between them. Looked up from germline, CDR1 is SNHLY and CDR2 is FYNNEI. The CDR3 extends over 14 amino acids. This receptor was obtained from a man aged 50 to 60 with gastric cancer. The chain uses TRBV2 and TRBJ1-3; D is uncertain. This material consisted of peripheral blood, taken from a patient treated with photon-based radiotherapy. Here the CDR3 DNA reads TGTGCCAGCAGTGATTCTTGGTCTGGAAACACCATATATTTT. Translation gives CASSDSWSGNTIYF.